This T cell receptor beta chain was captured in a study of T cells in Graves' hyperthyroidism and ophthalmopathy. J was trimmed by 4 bases and V by 5 bases; bases with no gene match: 10. The CDR3 extends over 16 amino acids. CDR1 and CDR2 (germline): SSHAT, FNYEAQ (reference sequence). The CDR3 regions of TCR beta were amplified from RNA transcripts. HTBI primers were the set used in a first-round RT-PCR of the TCR CDR3. TCRdb independently ran MiXCR on the multiplex PCR reads; one entry per CDR3 protein. The sample lists approximately 400,000 distinct CDR3 sequences; around an eighth were seen once. This clonotype has at least ten counts.

Sequenced material: blood. V is TRBV7-7 and J is TRBJ2-7, with 11 bases fitting TRBD2. The sequence was obtained from a man aged 25-45 years with Graves' hyperthyroidism that later progressed to Graves' ophthalmopathy. CDR3 sequence reads: CASSPNPTSGIYEQYF. The CDR3, as DNA: TGTGCCAGCAGCCCAAATCCGACTAGCGGGATATACGAGCAGTACTTC.